The subject of this entry is one TCR beta chain. What it recognizes is unknown. Generation of TCR beta libraries employed quantitative 5'-RACE incorporating molecular barcodes. MiXCR was run by TCRdb on the 5' RACE reads, yielding one entry per CDR3 protein. The sample shows under 250,000 distinct CDR3 sequences, 7% to 8% of them seen only once. The data are from a study of CD8 T cells in ankylosing spondylitis. Broader study findings: In ankylosing spondylitis patients, matched synovial fluid reportedly showed significant enrichment of disease-linked clones. It appeared that ankylosing spondylitis blood was characterized by a TCR beta motif of seven or eight highly homologous variants. Those disease-linked clones were CD8+; they were also relatively rare in peripheral blood.

With V trimmed by 1 base and J by 9 bases, 9 bases remained unmatched. CDR3 length: 15 residues. Germline V gives CDR1 SGHRS, CDR2 YFSETQ. What was sequenced was blood, either unsorted or a sorted T cell fraction (not recorded which). The TCR was taken from a male donor with ankylosing spondylitis. This rearrangement joins TRBV5-1 to TRBJ2-1; 8 positions agree with TRBD2. Written as DNA, the CDR3 is TGCGCCAGCAGCTTGATTACAGCGGGAGAGTCTGAGCAGTTCTTC. This translates into CASSLITAGESEQFF.